These 14 T cell receptor beta chains were sequenced from one sample in a study of CD8 T cells in Susac syndrome. The RNA input was roughly 0.45 to 1 ug, and it was reverse transcribed with random hexamers. MiXCR was run by TCRdb on the immunoSEQ multiplex PCR reads, yielding one entry per CDR3 protein. The repertoire holds under 200,000 distinct CDR3 sequences, 90% to 95% seen once, with 0.1% in the top ten. Specimen: CD4+ T cells from PBMCs. These receptors all stem from a human donor in good health.

The J gene is TRBJ1-1, the V gene TRBV18, with a tentative D call TRBD1 (6 bases). Germline V lookup: CDR1 KGHSH, CDR2 LQKENI. The CDR3 length is 15 residues. The ends were cut back, 0 bases at V and 0 bases at J, with 8 bases in the middle. Written as DNA, the CDR3 is TGTGCCAGCTCACCACCCAGGGGAGTGAACACTGAAGCTTTCTTT. It translates to CASSPPRGVNTEAFF.

The V gene is TRBV27, the J gene TRBJ1-5; no reliable D call. The germline V and J ends were trimmed by 3 bases and 9 bases, with 15 bases remaining between them. This CDR3 spans 14 amino acids. Germline lookup yields CDR1 MNHEY and CDR2 SMNVEV (reference sequence). The CDR3 loop is CASSFMAGGSPQHF. CDR3 nucleotides: TGTGCCAGCAGTTTCATGGCAGGCGGTTCGCCCCAGCATTTT.

V gene TRBV6-1 combines with J gene TRBJ2-7; 9 bases agree with TRBD2. Germline lookup yields CDR1 MNHNS and CDR2 SASEGT. This CDR3 region has 17 residues. The V gene end was trimmed by 6 bases and the J gene end by 6 bases; junction bases not matched to a gene: 18. CDR3 DNA: TGTGCCAGCAGACCCTTTTTCTTAGCGGGAGCCTCTGGCGAGCAGTACGTC. This encodes CASRPFFLAGASGEQYV.

This chain uses TRBV2 with TRBJ2-3; no firm D call. V shed 8 bases and J shed 2 bases, with 14 bases lying between them. The CDR3 contains 14 residues. The germline CDR1 and CDR2 sequences are SNHLY and FYNNEI. This CDR3 is CASGYLIDTDTQYF. CDR3 DNA: TGTGCCAGCGGGTACCTCATAGACACAGATACGCAGTATTTT.

The rearrangement uses TRBV19 and TRBJ1-4; D is unclear. The CDR3 spans 14 residues. Germline V gene sequence: CDR1 LNHDA, CDR2 SQIVND (reference sequence). V lost 7 bases to trimming and J lost 7 bases, with 16 bases between them. CDR3 DNA: TGTGCCAGTATCGACGCAAGAATAAGTGAAAAACTGTTTTTT. The encoded protein is CASIDARISEKLFF.

The CDR3 nucleotides are TGTGCCAGCAGCCCCACCGACGGGACGCAGTATTTT. The encoded protein is CASSPTDGTQYF. The chain employs TRBV3-1 and TRBJ2-3; D gene ambiguous. CDR3 size: 12 residues. Germline loops: CDR1 LGHDT, CDR2 YNNKEL (reference sequence). Trimming pared 4 bases from V and 9 bases from J, leaving 11 bases between.

This clonotype appeared a single time. The rearrangement uses TRBV27 and TRBJ2-7, with TRBD1 as a possible D gene (5 bases). The length of the CDR3 is 15 residues. From germline, CDR1 is MNHEY and CDR2 SMNVEV (reference sequence). V lost 2 bases and J lost 0, with 11 bases in between. The CDR3 nucleotides read TGTGCCAGCAGTTTAAGGGGAACGAGCTCCTACGAGCAGTACGTC. Residues: CASSLRGTSSYEQYV.

As DNA, the CDR3 is TGTGCCAGCAACCACTCTACTAGTGTGCCCTACAATGAGCAGTTCTTC. This gives the protein CASNHSTSVPYNEQFF. The rearrangement uses TRBV6-1 and TRBJ2-1; D is possibly TRBD2 (5 bases). V lost 7 bases and J 2 bases, leaving 18 bases between the germline ends. The CDR3 runs 16 residues. The germline CDR1 and CDR2 sequences are MNHNS and SASEGT.

V is TRBV2 and J is TRBJ2-7; D not resolved. Trimming stripped 4 bases from V and 3 bases from J, with 7 bases between. Germline values: CDR1 SNHLY, CDR2 FYNNEI. CDR3 length equals 12 residues. The CDR3 loop is CASSVTNYEQYV. In DNA form, the CDR3 reads TGTGCCAGCAGTGTTACTAACTACGAGCAGTACGTC.

This chain joins TRBV9 and TRBJ2-7; D not resolved. The CDR3 extends over 13 amino acids. The V gene's germline CDR1 is SGDLS and CDR2 YYNGEE. The ends were cut back, 4 bases at V and 7 bases at J, with 15 bases in the middle. The CDR3 DNA reads as TGTGCCAGCAGCCCGGGCATCACTCGGGAGCAGTACTTC. Encoded protein: CASSPGITREQYF.

V is TRBV20-1 and J is TRBJ2-1, with 11 bases fitting TRBD2. CDR1 and CDR2 from the germline V gene are DFQATT and SNEGSKA (reference sequence). The CDR3 covers 16 residues. V was pared by 6 bases and J by 6 bases, with 13 bases of the junction left unmatched. The CDR3: CSAISGRADGLNEQFF. CDR3 coding DNA: TGCAGTGCGATTAGCGGGAGGGCCGATGGGCTCAATGAGCAGTTCTTC.

The genes are TRBV4-1 and TRBJ1-5, with TRBD1 identical over 7 bases. V lost 4 bases and J lost 7; bases outside the gene matches: 16. In germline, CDR1 is MGHRA, CDR2 YSYEKL. The CDR3 is made up of 17 amino acids. This CDR3 is CASSPQGRQGSPQPQHF. The CDR3 DNA reads as TGCGCCAGCAGCCCCCAGGGGAGACAGGGCTCCCCCCAGCCCCAGCATTTT.

This rearrangement joins TRBV3-1 to TRBJ2-7, with D maybe TRBD1 (5 bases). The CDR3 sequence is 15 residues long. The germline gives CDR1 LGHDT, CDR2 YNNKEL (reference sequence). The V end lost 0 bases, the J end lost 7 bases, and 16 bases lay between the germline ends. CDR3 coding DNA: TGTGCCAGCAGCCAAGATAACGCCAGGGCTGGTGAGCAGTACTTC. Residues: CASSQDNARAGEQYF.

This clonotype has a single count. V usage is TRBV12-3 or TRBV12-4 and J usage is TRBJ2-7, with 7 bases that match TRBD2. V lost 6 bases to trimming and J lost 2 bases; unmatched junction nucleotides: 10. The CDR3 is made up of 15 amino acids. The CDR3 nucleotides read TGTGCCAGCAGCCCCGGGGGTGGGGGGGCCTACGAGCAGTACTTC. Amino acid sequence: CASSPGGGGAYEQYF.